This T cell receptor (beta chain) is from a study of blood T cells in healthy people across ages. Study observations and caveats: Roughly linearly, TCR beta diversity per million T cells fell as age increased.

A sample-barcoded 5' primer and a J-beta primer mix were used in a second PCR of about 7 to 12 cycles. Every cDNA molecule bore a tag from a template-switch adaptor containing 12 random nucleotides. Every sample returned 3 million or more CDR3-containing paired-end reads. TCRdb reprocessed the 5' RACE reads with MiXCR, giving one entry per CDR3 protein. This sample carries 550,000 to 750,000 distinct CDR3 sequences, roughly 21% of them seen once, and the ten largest clones take roughly 3.6%. Donation came from healthy Caucasian individuals in Russia who were aged roughly 6 to 95. This clonotype was counted only a few times. What it binds is unknown. Looked up from germline, CDR1 is SQVTM and CDR2 is ANQGSEA. Trimming stripped 0 bases from V and 5 bases from J, with 9 bases between. The CDR3 totals 13 residues.

The source of this sequence is a man aged 65 to 79 in good health. Material: blood. The chain joins TRBV29-1 to TRBJ2-3; D gene uncertain. The CDR3 sequence: CSVEDGRGDTQYF. For the CDR3, the DNA is TGCAGCGTTGAAGACGGACGAGGAGATACGCAGTATTTT.